This TCR beta chain is drawn from a study of OX40 agonist ivuxolimab in advanced cancers. In the study overall: One hepatocellular carcinoma and a couple of cutaneous melanoma patients partially responded. Overall study findings and caveats: Partial responders at 0.1-3.0 mg/kg had among the lowest clonal expansion.

Germline V gene sequence: CDR1 SEHNR, CDR2 FQNEAQ (reference sequence). The ends were cut back, 1 base at V and 4 bases at J, with 14 bases in the middle. This CDR3 has 16 amino acids. As regards this clone: The antigen is not known.

Using immunoSEQ multiplex PCR, the repertoire was profiled, and TCRdb retains in-frame clones only, with some absent. Of about 69,000 clones listed, about 90% are singletons. The gene calls are TRBV7-9 and TRBJ2-1; D remains ambiguous. The sequence was obtained from an adult with an advanced solid tumor such as melanoma, head and neck, liver or kidney cancer. Here the sequenced sample was CD4+ or CD8+ T cells sorted from blood, taken in a trial of the OX40 agonist ivuxolimab. In DNA form, the CDR3 reads TGTGCCAGCAGCTTAGTCCTGCGCCTAGGATACAATGAGCAGTTCTTC. Translation gives CASSLVLRLGYNEQFF.